This T cell receptor beta chain was identified in a study of molecular identifiers for immune sequencing clone quantification (dated by TCRdb to 2017 to 2018). Turning to the overall study: For a replicate experiment, RNA from around 20,000 or 100,000 naive CD8 T cells was divided into five aliquots, of which four were sequenced. This methods study benchmarked molecular-identifier clustering-based TCR repertoire sequencing (MIDCIRS) and TCR RNA copy counting, using CD8 T cells to do so. Summary of the overall study and its limitations: Naive libraries contained spiked-in Jurkat TCR RNA (10 copies' worth), which is not part of the donor repertoire. Spiked-in Jurkat TCR RNA equal to a single cell's worth was reported to be detectable even within one million naive CD8 T cells. When barcode sub-clustering was not used, chimeric consensus sequences inflated TCR diversity, with chimeras reaching as high as 47%. In CMV-specific effector cells, clones with more than 20 RNA copies accounted for over 97% of molecules, whereas in naive cells such clones accounted for under 1%. Modeling gave approximately 3 recovered TCR RNA copies per cell versus approximately 10 by digital PCR, implying about 30% capture efficiency. Highly expanded clone sizes could be underestimated if identical TCR molecules share a barcode.

Receptor libraries were prepared by PCR. Data came from a NextSeq 500. Bulk TCR libraries were made following a previously described method, with the TCR primers given in Table S5. Total RNA was purified with the Qiagen AllPrep DNA/RNA kit. Before analysis, reads from multiple sequencing runs of the same library were pooled. As for the authors' bioinformatics: Reads were retained only if the reads had an exact TCR constant sequence, and the retained reads were trimmed to 150 nt and grouped according to their 12-nt molecular barcodes. Reads within each barcode group were sub-clustered using a 15% Levenshtein threshold, and quality-weighted consensus sequences were constructed for each RNA molecule. Non-functional sequences were filtered out, along with any lower-count sequence sitting one edit away from another sequence. Barcode sub-clusters with fewer than 20% of the maximum read count were removed, based on fitting two negative binomial distributions. Using fastp at Q25 and MiXCR, TCRdb reprocessed the public reads and kept productive beta chains. A single entry per CDR3 protein holds the most common genes and DNA from its merged rows. The V and J calls reflect TCRdb's pipeline rather than the authors' work. The sample table shows some 41,000 distinct CDR3 sequences, and roughly 24% are seen once. The top ten clonotypes cover around 1% of the sample.

Libraries of naive CD8 T cells were generated from around 20,000 to 990,000 sorted cells, with 10%, 30% or 50% of the purified RNA used. Naive CD8 T cells, defined as CD8+CD4-CCR7+CD45RA+, were FACS-sorted into RLT Plus buffer on a BD FACSAria II. To test detection sensitivity, Jurkat RNA equal to around nine TCR copies was added to samples of about 18,000-1,100,000 naive CD8 T cells. CD8 T cells were enriched using RosetteSep CD8+ T Cell Enrichment Cocktail and Ficoll-Paque, and the enriched cells then underwent ACK red cell lysis. This clonotype appeared many times. Which antigen it targets is not known. The input lacks base qualities; no much larger clone sits a single base away. The CDR3 starts with the cysteine, ends with the phenylalanine, and has 17 residues. Left in the record is the CDR3 DNA by itself, 51 bases read in frame from the first base. Unmatched junction bases come to 14, with V trimmed by 1 base and J by 8 bases. CDR1 and CDR2, looked up from the germline V gene, are SGHTA and FQGNSA.

Input material: naive CD8+ T cells from blood, with Jurkat cell RNA spiked in. The cell subset or site label, as the study defines it: FACS-sorted CD8+CD4-CCR7+CD45RA+ naive T cells. This sequence originates from a human donor in good health. Some libraries in this study had Jurkat cell RNA spiked in. This chain joins TRBV7-2 to TRBJ2-3; 8 bases in the junction line up with TRBD2. CDR3 loop: CASSLVSPGGPAVTQYF. The DNA reads TGTGCCAGCAGCTTAGTTTCTCCGGGAGGGCCCGCGGTTACGCAGTATTTT. Extended through the reference TRBV7-2 and TRBJ2-3 proteins, this CDR3 yields the full variable domain: GAGVSQSPSNKVTEKGKDVELRCDPISGHTALYWYRQSLGQGLEFLIYFQGNSAPDKSGLPSDRFSAERTGGSVSTLTIQRTQQEDSAVYLCASSLVSPGGPAVTQYFGPGTRLTVL.